This entry is about one TCR beta chain. The junction and the germline gene differ at one end; a read error may be behind it. The sample originates from a study of blood T cell repertoires in COVID-19. Sequencing used immunoSEQ multiplex PCR; TCRdb keeps in-frame clones, though not all of them. Among some 490,000 clones, over 75% were seen once, and the ten largest hold roughly 3.2%. The CDR3 extends over 13 amino acids. Germline CDR1 MDHEN, CDR2 SYDVKM. The receptor's source is a human donor in a cohort sampled during active COVID-19. The chain links TRBV28 to TRBJ2-1; TRBD1 might be the D (5 bases). Material for sequencing was peripheral blood. The CDR3 DNA reads TGTGCCAGCAGTGTATGGACACTCGAGGAGCAGTTCTTC. Translation: CASSVWTLEEQFF.